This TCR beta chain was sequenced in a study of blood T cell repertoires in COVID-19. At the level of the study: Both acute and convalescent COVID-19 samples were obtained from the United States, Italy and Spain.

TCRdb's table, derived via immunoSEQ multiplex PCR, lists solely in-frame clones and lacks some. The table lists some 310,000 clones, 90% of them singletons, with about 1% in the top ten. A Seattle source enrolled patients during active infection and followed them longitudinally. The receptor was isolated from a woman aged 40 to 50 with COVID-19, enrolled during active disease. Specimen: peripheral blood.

CDR3 in DNA: TGTGCCAGCTGCCTCCAGGGGGGTACGCAGTATTTT. Translated: CASCLQGGTQYF. The V gene is TRBV28, the J gene TRBJ2-3; weak D call: TRBD1 (7 bases). CDR1 and CDR2 (germline): MDHEN, SYDVKM. The CDR3 length is 12 residues. The V and J ends lost 8 bases and 8 bases respectively, with 14 bases between them.